Listed below are T cell receptor beta chains from one sample, sequenced in a study of blood T cell repertoires in COVID-19. Assay: immunoSEQ multiplex PCR; the TCRdb copy retains only in-frame clones and omits some. This table holds under 40,000 clones, 85% to 95% found once. Sequencing was carried out using peripheral blood. The receptors stem from a male donor with active COVID-19. Each CDR3 is given with its conserved first and last residue. Fields, in order: CDR3 length, clone size, D gene, J gene, V gene, CDR3 DNA, CDR3 protein. The D gene is left open where the match is weak. Clone size is not always given. Where it is, it says once, few, many or a class for expanded clones.

length: 15; size: .; D: .; J: TRBJ2-5; V: TRBV12-5; DNA: TGTGCTAGTGGTCCTCAGGGGACCCTTAAAGAGACCCAGTACTTC; CDR3: CASGPQGTLKETQYF
length: 15; size: .; D: .; J: TRBJ2-1; V: TRBV5-1; DNA: TGCGCCAGCAGCCTGGATCTGAGCTCCTACAATGAGCAGTTCTTC; CDR3: CASSLDLSSYNEQFF
length: 15; size: .; D: .; J: TRBJ2-3; V: TRBV9; DNA: TGTGCCAGCAGCTCGGGGAACCCTTCGGGAGATACGCAGTATTTT; CDR3: CASSSGNPSGDTQYF
length: 11; size: .; D: .; J: TRBJ2-7; V: TRBV29-1; DNA: TGCAGCGTTGAGCGGGGGCCCGAGCAGTACTTC; CDR3: CSVERGPEQYF
length: 15; size: .; D: .; J: TRBJ1-1; V: TRBV5-4; DNA: TGTGCCAGCAGCGCCACAGGGTCTTGGGGCACTGAAGCTTTCTTT; CDR3: CASSATGSWGTEAFF
length: 18; size: once; D: .; J: TRBJ2-3; V: TRBV5-1; DNA: TGCGCCAGCAGCCGGGGGGTCATGACAGGCATAAGCACAGATACGCAGTATTTT; CDR3: CASSRGVMTGISTDTQYF
length: 13; size: .; D: .; J: TRBJ1-6; V: TRBV6-5; DNA: TGTGCCAGCAGCCCCAGGGTTATTTCACCCCTCCACTTT; CDR3: CASSPRVISPLHF
length: 13; size: .; D: .; J: TRBJ2-7; V: TRBV6-2/TRBV6-3; DNA: TGTGCCAGCAGTAAGACAGTGTCCTACGAGCAGTACTTC; CDR3: CASSKTVSYEQYF
length: 15; size: .; D: TRBD2; J: TRBJ2-5; V: TRBV7-2; DNA: TGTGCCAGCAGCTTAGGACTAGCGGGGGCCGGTTCCCAGTACTTC; CDR3: CASSLGLAGAGSQYF
length: 13; size: medium-sized; D: .; J: TRBJ1-5; V: TRBV6-5; DNA: TGTGCCAGTAACATCGGCAGGGTACAGCCCCAGCATTTT; CDR3: CASNIGRVQPQHF
length: 16; size: .; D: .; J: TRBJ1-1; V: TRBV6-2/TRBV6-3; DNA: TGTGCCAGCAGTTACGAACCAGGCCGCATGAACACTGAAGCTTTCTTT; CDR3: CASSYEPGRMNTEAFF
length: 16; size: .; D: TRBD2; J: TRBJ2-3; V: TRBV4-3; DNA: TGCGCCAGCAGCCAAGTAGTAGGGACTAGCGTCATTGCGCAGTATTTT; CDR3: CASSQVVGTSVIAQYF
length: 12; size: once; D: .; J: TRBJ1-2; V: TRBV30; DNA: TGTGCCTGGAGTGACAGTAACTATGGCTACACCTTC; CDR3: CAWSDSNYGYTF
length: 14; size: .; D: .; J: TRBJ2-7; V: TRBV9; DNA: TGTGCCAGCAGCGTAGGGGGAGAGGGCTACGAGCAGTACTTC; CDR3: CASSVGGEGYEQYF
length: 14; size: .; D: .; J: TRBJ2-5; V: TRBV19; DNA: TGTGCCAGTAGTGGCACAGGGTACGAAGAGACCCAGTACTTC; CDR3: CASSGTGYEETQYF
length: 13; size: .; D: TRBD1; J: TRBJ1-4; V: TRBV5-4; DNA: TGTGCCAGCAGCCAAGGGGACAGGGCAAAACTGTTTTTT; CDR3: CASSQGDRAKLFF
length: 16; size: .; D: TRBD2; J: TRBJ2-2; V: TRBV7-9; DNA: TGTGCCAGCAGCTCCCTACTACTAGCGGGGGGCGGGGAGCTGTTTTTT; CDR3: CASSSLLLAGGGELFF
length: 16; size: .; D: .; J: TRBJ2-2; V: TRBV4-1; DNA: TGCGCCAGCAGCCAAGAATTGGGCAGGGGCACCGGGGAGCTGTTTTTT; CDR3: CASSQELGRGTGELFF
length: 14; size: .; D: .; J: TRBJ1-1; V: TRBV18; DNA: TGTGCCAGCTCATTGACAGGATTGAACACTGAAGCTTTCTTT; CDR3: CASSLTGLNTEAFF
length: 16; size: .; D: .; J: TRBJ2-5; V: TRBV5-6; DNA: TGTGCCAGCAGCTTGGGGCTGGGCCCCGGGGAAGAGACCCAGTACTTC; CDR3: CASSLGLGPGEETQYF
length: 16; size: .; D: TRBD1; J: TRBJ1-5; V: TRBV6-6; DNA: TGTGCCAGCAGTTACCGACAGGGGTTGAACAATCAGCCCCAGCATTTT; CDR3: CASSYRQGLNNQPQHF
length: 15; size: .; D: .; J: TRBJ2-3; V: TRBV9; DNA: TGTGCCAGCAGCTCAGGGGCTGGCTACACAGATACGCAGTATTTT; CDR3: CASSSGAGYTDTQYF
length: 15; size: .; D: TRBD1; J: TRBJ2-1; V: TRBV9; DNA: TGTGCCAGCAGCCGAAGACAGGGACGTGAGTTGGAGCAGTTCTTC; CDR3: CASSRRQGRELEQFF
length: 16; size: .; D: .; J: TRBJ2-1; V: TRBV5-1; DNA: TGCGCCAGCAGCTTGGTCGGGTCGAGCTCCTACAATGAGCAGTTCTTC; CDR3: CASSLVGSSSYNEQFF
length: 14; size: once; D: TRBD1; J: TRBJ1-1; V: TRBV2; DNA: TGTGCCAGCCGGACAGGCTTCTCGAACACTGAAGCTTTCTTT; CDR3: CASRTGFSNTEAFF
length: 15; size: .; D: .; J: TRBJ2-6; V: TRBV3-1/TRBV3-2; DNA: TGTGCCAGCAGCCAATCAGGGCTTGGGGCCAACGTCCTGACTTTC; CDR3: CASSQSGLGANVLTF
length: 14; size: .; D: .; J: TRBJ1-2; V: TRBV5-8; DNA: TGTGCCAGCAGCTACAGGGAAGCTAACTATGGCTACACCTTC; CDR3: CASSYREANYGYTF
length: 14; size: .; D: TRBD1; J: TRBJ2-7; V: TRBV7-8; DNA: TGTGCCAGCAGCTTCGGACAGGGCCGATACGAGCAGTACTTC; CDR3: CASSFGQGRYEQYF
length: 16; size: .; D: TRBD2; J: TRBJ2-2; V: TRBV29-1; DNA: TGCAGCGTTGAAAAGACTAGCGGGGGACACACCGGGGAGCTGTTTTTT; CDR3: CSVEKTSGGHTGELFF
length: 14; size: .; D: .; J: TRBJ2-7; V: TRBV5-4; DNA: TGTGCCAGCAGCTTGAAGGTCAGCGTCCACGAGCAGTACTTC; CDR3: CASSLKVSVHEQYF
length: 15; size: once; D: .; J: TRBJ2-7; V: TRBV5-1; DNA: TGCGCCAGCAGCTTGGTGTCAGGGGACCCCTACGAGCAGTACTTC; CDR3: CASSLVSGDPYEQYF
length: 14; size: .; D: .; J: TRBJ2-3; V: TRBV5-1; DNA: TGCGCCAGCAGCTTGGACAGGAGCACAGATACGCAGTATTTT; CDR3: CASSLDRSTDTQYF
length: 15; size: .; D: .; J: TRBJ1-2; V: TRBV9; DNA: TGTGCCAGCACCGACGAGGAGGCAGGGGACTATGGCTACACCTTC; CDR3: CASTDEEAGDYGYTF
length: 14; size: .; D: .; J: TRBJ1-6; V: TRBV5-6; DNA: TGTGCCAGCAGGCTTGAGCGGGGATACTCACCCCTCCACTTT; CDR3: CASRLERGYSPLHF
length: 15; size: .; D: .; J: TRBJ1-2; V: TRBV12-2; DNA: TGTGCAAGTCGCTTAGGTGTCTGGGGCGACTATGGCTACACCTTC; CDR3: CASRLGVWGDYGYTF
length: 16; size: once; D: .; J: TRBJ1-3; V: TRBV3-1/TRBV3-2; DNA: TGTGCCAGCAGCCCTCGGGTGAGTTCACCTGGAAACACCATATATTTT; CDR3: CASSPRVSSPGNTIYF
length: 20; size: .; D: .; J: TRBJ1-1; V: TRBV6-2/TRBV6-3; DNA: TGTGCCAGCAGTAGTCCCTCCCCGTGGCCAGACACAGGGATGAACACTGAAGCTTTCTTT; CDR3: CASSSPSPWPDTGMNTEAFF
length: 16; size: once; D: .; J: TRBJ2-1; V: TRBV29-1; DNA: TGCAGCGTTGCATCATCCGGCGGGGATATTACCAATGAGCAGTTCTTC; CDR3: CSVASSGGDITNEQFF
length: 13; size: .; D: .; J: TRBJ1-2; V: TRBV18; DNA: TGTGCCAGCTCACCATGGACAGAGGGAGGCTACACCTTC; CDR3: CASSPWTEGGYTF
length: 14; size: .; D: .; J: TRBJ2-1; V: TRBV2; DNA: TGTGCCAGCATTGGCCAGGGGATCTACAATGAGCAGTTCTTC; CDR3: CASIGQGIYNEQFF
length: 15; size: .; D: .; J: TRBJ2-4; V: TRBV30; DNA: TGTGCCTGGAGGAGGGGACTCAGGACCCAAAACATTCAGTACTTC; CDR3: CAWRRGLRTQNIQYF
length: 15; size: .; D: TRBD1; J: TRBJ1-2; V: TRBV27; DNA: TGTGCCAGCAGTCCCGGCCGGGACAGGGGGCCTGGCTACACCTTC; CDR3: CASSPGRDRGPGYTF
length: 15; size: .; D: TRBD2; J: TRBJ2-7; V: TRBV7-2; DNA: TGTGCCAGCAGCTTCTCAACGGGGGGCTCCTACGAGCAGTACTTC; CDR3: CASSFSTGGSYEQYF
length: 15; size: .; D: .; J: TRBJ1-5; V: TRBV7-8; DNA: TGTGCCAGCAGCTTCACAGGGAGGGGTAATCAGCCCCAGCATTTT; CDR3: CASSFTGRGNQPQHF